What follows are 27 T cell receptor beta chains derived from one specimen sequenced in a study of blood T cell repertoires in COVID-19. The assay was immunoSEQ multiplex PCR, and TCRdb's table has in-frame clones only and misses some. This repertoire shows 200,000 to 250,000 clones, approximately 86% found once; its top ten account for about 3%. Input material: peripheral blood. These receptors originate from a woman in her 30s who had recovered from COVID-19.

This rearrangement joins TRBV2 to TRBJ1-2, with no clear D. Germline CDR1 reads SNHLY; CDR2 reads FYNNEI. V lost 6 bases to trimming and J lost 2 bases, with 10 bases between them. The CDR3 is 13 residues long. CDR3 region: CASRFEANYGYTF. The DNA of the CDR3 is TGTGCCAGCAGGTTCGAAGCGAACTATGGCTACACCTTC.

The chain employs TRBV9 and TRBJ1-4, with 8 bases identical to TRBD1. CDR3 size: 13 residues. The trim removed 3 bases at V and 8 bases at J, leaving 3 bases unmatched. Germline V gene sequence: CDR1 SGDLS, CDR2 YYNGEE. CDR3 DNA sequence: TGTGCCAGCAGCGCGGACAGGGCCGAAAAACTGTTTTTT. Protein product: CASSADRAEKLFF.

The CDR3 is CASSPQTTGTEAFF. The CDR3 DNA is TGTGCCAGCAGCCCCCAGACGACAGGGACGGAAGCTTTCTTT. The chain uses TRBV7-9 and TRBJ1-1, with 7 bases matching TRBD1. Germline trimming cut 5 bases from V and 8 bases from J; bases unmatched to any gene: 11. Germline CDR1 is SEHNR and CDR2 is FQNEAQ (reference sequence). The CDR3 loop spans 14 amino acids.

J is TRBJ1-2 and V is TRBV4-1, with 9 bases that match TRBD1. The CDR3 contains 15 residues. Germline V lookup: CDR1 MGHRA, CDR2 YSYEKL. With V trimmed by 2 bases and J by 7 bases, 8 bases remained unmatched. The CDR3 loop is CASSQQQGAPSGYTF. CDR3 DNA: TGCGCCAGCAGCCAACAACAGGGGGCTCCCTCTGGCTACACCTTC.

V and J are TRBV7-2 and TRBJ2-3, with 12 bases fitting TRBD2. Trimming took 5 bases from V and 4 from J; bases not matched to a gene: 4. The CDR3 runs 15 residues. Germline V gene data show CDR1 as SGHTA and CDR2 as FQGNSA. CDR3 sequence: CASSQRLAGADTQYF. The CDR3, as DNA: TGTGCCAGCAGCCAAAGACTAGCGGGGGCAGATACGCAGTATTTT.

The chain is built from TRBV27 and TRBJ2-2, with D unresolved. The CDR3 length is 15 residues. The germline CDR1 and CDR2 sequences are MNHEY and SMNVEV (reference sequence). Trimming took off 0 bases at V and 4 bases at J, with 9 bases between the two ends. DNA for the CDR3: TGTGCCAGCAGTTTATCGTCAGCGATCACCGGGGAGCTGTTTTTT. The encoded protein is CASSLSSAITGELFF.

This clone has just a few counts. CDR3 protein: CASKPDNTYEQYF. CDR3 DNA: TGTGCCAGCAAGCCGGACAACACCTACGAGCAGTACTTC. The rearrangement links TRBV2 to TRBJ2-7; tentative D call: TRBD1 (5 bases). V lost 7 bases and J lost 2, with 12 bases in between. Germline V gene sequence: CDR1 SNHLY, CDR2 FYNNEI. The CDR3 has 13 amino acids.

The chain couples TRBV5-1 to TRBJ1-2; D ambiguous. CDR3 length: 13 amino acids. Germline V gene lookup returns CDR1 SGHRS and CDR2 YFSETQ. Deletions cut 0 bases from V and 0 bases from J, with 3 bases between. The CDR3 here is CASSLATNYGYTF. The CDR3 DNA sequence: TGCGCCAGCAGCTTGGCCACTAACTATGGCTACACCTTC.

This chain links TRBV10-3 with TRBJ2-3; D not certain. CDR3 length equals 11 residues. With 3 bases removed from V and 6 bases from J, the gap between germline ends came to 4 bases. Germline V CDR1 and CDR2: ENHRY, SYGVKD. The CDR3 loop reads CAISDVDTQYF. CDR3 DNA: TGTGCCATCAGTGACGTGGATACGCAGTATTTT.

The chain couples TRBV6-6 to TRBJ1-5, with TRBD1 matching over 8 bases. CDR3 length: 14 residues. Germline V gene sequence: CDR1 MNHNY, CDR2 SVGAGI (reference sequence). V dropped 1 base and J dropped 6; count of bases not matched to a gene: 2. The CDR3 nucleotides read TGTGCCAGCAGTTACTTACAGGGGGGTCAGCCCCAGCATTTT. This translates into CASSYLQGGQPQHF.

The CDR3 region is CASSELASGVYEQYF. For the CDR3, the DNA is TGTGCCAGCAGTGAACTGGCTAGCGGGGTCTACGAGCAGTACTTC. The rearrangement links TRBV6-1 to TRBJ2-7; 9 bases are shared with TRBD2. CDR3 length: 15 residues. Looked up from germline, CDR1 is MNHNS and CDR2 is SASEGT. With 2 bases clipped from V and 3 bases from J, the junction kept 5 bases outside the gene matches.

This clone was picked up a small number of times. The chain combines TRBV7-9 with TRBJ2-7; possible D gene TRBD1, 5 bases. V was shortened by 3 bases and J by 2 bases, with 11 bases between the two germline ends. Germline V gene sequence: CDR1 SEHNR, CDR2 FQNEAQ (reference sequence). This CDR3 region has 14 residues. CDR3: CASSLGPLPYEQYF. CDR3 in DNA: TGTGCCAGCAGCTTGGGGCCTCTTCCCTACGAGCAGTACTTC.

The chain is built from TRBV6-1 and TRBJ2-3, with 10 bases matching TRBD2. Looked up from germline, CDR1 is MNHNS and CDR2 is SASEGT. The CDR3 covers 16 residues. The J segment lost 6 bases and the V segment lost 4 bases, leaving 10 bases of the junction unmatched. Here the CDR3 reads CASSGYSGGSRDTQYF. The CDR3 coding sequence is TGTGCCAGCAGTGGGTATAGCGGGGGGTCTCGGGATACGCAGTATTTT.

The chain has TRBV5-6 and TRBJ1-6; TRBD1 matches 10 bases. CDR1 and CDR2 from the germline V gene are SGHDT and YYEEEE. The trim removed 0 bases at V and 9 bases at J, leaving 3 bases unmatched. The CDR3 sequence is 15 residues long. CDR3 in DNA: TGTGCCAGCAGCTTGGTGGGGACAGGGGCTTCACCCCTCCACTTT. This translates into CASSLVGTGASPLHF.

The rearrangement uses TRBV2 and TRBJ2-3, with 9 nucleotides matching TRBD1. This CDR3 is built from 16 residues. Germline values: CDR1 SNHLY, CDR2 FYNNEI. The trim removed 3 bases at V and 6 bases at J, leaving 10 bases unmatched. The CDR3 nucleotides read TGTGCCAGCAGTGATGTAGGACAGGGGATTCAGGATACGCAGTATTTT. Protein product: CASSDVGQGIQDTQYF.

Concerning this clone itself: The same CDR3 arises from other DNA sequences in this sample as well. CDR3 sequence: CASSEASYEQYF. The DNA for the CDR3 is TGTGCCAGCAGTGAAGCTTCTTACGAGCAGTACTTC. The V gene is TRBV2, the J gene TRBJ2-7; D is ambiguous. The V end lost 0 bases, the J end lost 4 bases, and 4 bases lay between the germline ends. CDR1 and CDR2 (germline): SNHLY, FYNNEI. The CDR3 spans 12 residues.

The chain recombines TRBV6-5 with TRBJ1-6, with a possible D match to TRBD1 (5 bases). The ends were cut back, 5 bases at V and 4 bases at J, with 9 bases in the middle. The CDR3 is made up of 14 amino acids. Germline V gene data show CDR1 as MNHEY and CDR2 as SVGAGI. Written as DNA, the CDR3 is TGTGCCAGCAGTCGACAGATTTATAATTCACCCCTCCACTTT. Protein product: CASSRQIYNSPLHF.

This chain uses TRBV6-5 with TRBJ1-1; weak D call: TRBD1 (6 bases). The CDR3 length is 16 residues. Trimming took 2 bases from V and 1 from J, leaving 14 bases between them. Germline assignment: CDR1 MNHEY and CDR2 SVGAGI. The CDR3 sequence: CASSYGSPGENTEAFF. Here the CDR3 DNA reads TGTGCCAGCAGTTACGGGTCGCCAGGGGAGAACACTGAAGCTTTCTTT.

This clone has a handful of counts. The J gene is TRBJ1-6, the V gene TRBV7-9; 9 nucleotides agree with TRBD1. This CDR3 contains 14 residues. Per the germline V gene, CDR1 is SEHNR and CDR2 is FQNEAQ (reference sequence). With V trimmed by 6 bases and J by 5 bases, 2 bases remained unmatched. CDR3 sequence: CASSRTGDNSPLHF. The CDR3 DNA reads TGTGCCAGCAGTAGGACAGGGGATAATTCACCCCTCCACTTT.

The chain joins TRBV6-1 to TRBJ1-6; 10 bases line up with TRBD1. With 1 base clipped from V and 6 bases from J, the junction kept 3 bases outside the gene matches. Per germline, CDR1 MNHNS and CDR2 SASEGT. The CDR3 is 16 amino acids. CDR3 sequence: CASSEGTGGFNSPLHF. The DNA for the CDR3 is TGTGCCAGCAGTGAAGGGACAGGGGGTTTTAATTCACCCCTCCACTTT.

The gene calls are TRBV13 and TRBJ2-4; 8 nucleotides match TRBD1. The CDR3 is 15 residues long. Per germline, CDR1 PRHDT and CDR2 FYEKMQ (reference sequence). The trim removed 4 bases at V and 9 bases at J, leaving 11 bases unmatched. DNA for the CDR3: TGTGCCAGCAGCTCGAACCGGGACAGGTCGCTCATTCAGTACTTC. Its protein is CASSSNRDRSLIQYF. The whole variable domain, filled in from reference TRBV13 and TRBJ2-4, reads AAGVIQSPRHLIKEKRETATLKCYPIPRHDTVYWYQQGPGQDPQFLISFYEKMQSDKGSIPDRFSAQQFSDYHSELNMSSLELGDSALYFCASSSNRDRSLIQYFGAGTRLSVL.

The V and J genes are TRBV2 and TRBJ1-1, with unresolved D. This CDR3 contains 12 residues. In germline, CDR1 is SNHLY, CDR2 FYNNEI. V lost 10 bases, J lost 8 bases, and 17 bases lay in between. The CDR3, as DNA: TGTGCCACCCCCCGATCCGGGAACGAAGCTTTCTTT. Residues: CATPRSGNEAFF. Drawing the rest from reference TRBV2 and TRBJ1-1, the complete variable domain is EPEVTQTPSHQVTQMGQEVILRCVPISNHLYFYWYRQILGQKVEFLVSFYNNEISEKSEIFDDQFSVERPDGSNFTLKIRSTKLEDSAMYFCATPRSGNEAFFGQGTRLTVV.

J is TRBJ1-1 and V is TRBV29-1, with 9 bases identical to TRBD1. This CDR3 is 13 amino acids long. Germline assignment: CDR1 SQVTM and CDR2 ANQGSEA. Here the CDR3 reads CRQGQGMNTEAFF. CDR3 DNA sequence: TGCAGGCAGGGACAGGGAATGAACACTGAAGCTTTCTTT.

V usage is TRBV5-4 and J usage is TRBJ2-1; tentatively, D is TRBD1 (6 bases). The V end was cut by 6 bases, the J end by 0 bases, with 10 bases between. Germline CDR1 reads SGHNT; CDR2 reads YYREEE (reference sequence). CDR3 size: 14 residues. CDR3 sequence (DNA): TGTGCCAGCAAGACGGACAGCTCCTACAATGAGCAGTTCTTC. It is translated as CASKTDSSYNEQFF. Full variable domain (remainder filled in from reference TRBV5-4 and TRBJ2-1): ETGVTQSPTHLIKTRGQQVTLRCSSQSGHNTVSWYQQALGQGPQFIFQYYREEENGRGNFPPRFSGLQFPNYSSELNVNALELDDSALYLCASKTDSSYNEQFFGPGTRLTVL.

About this clone: In the same sample, other DNA sequences code for this CDR3. The rearrangement links TRBV6-5 to TRBJ2-7, with TRBD2 identical over 7 bases. Germline V gene sequence: CDR1 MNHEY, CDR2 SVGAGI. The V segment lost 6 bases and the J segment 4 bases; nucleotides outside the gene matches: 3. This CDR3 has 12 amino acids. CDR3 nucleotide sequence: TGTGCCAGCAGCCCCGGGGGGTACGAGCAGTACTTC. Translated: CASSPGGYEQYF.

This clone was picked up one time. J is TRBJ2-2 and V is TRBV27, with 7 bases that match TRBD2. Trimming cost V 8 bases and J 5 bases; bases outside gene matches: 8. Germline V gives CDR1 MNHEY, CDR2 SMNVEV (reference sequence). The CDR3 runs to 14 residues. In DNA, the CDR3 is TGTGCCAGCGGCCCCTGGGGAGGGACCGGGGAGCTGTTTTTT. Protein sequence: CASGPWGGTGELFF.

V and J are TRBV7-3 and TRBJ1-3, with D tentatively TRBD1 (5 bases). Trimming took 10 bases from V and 3 from J, leaving 25 bases between them. The CDR3 has 17 amino acids. Germline lookup yields CDR1 SGHTA and CDR2 FQGTGA. The CDR3 DNA reads as TGTGCCACCCCGTCGGGAGGGGAAGGGAGCAATGGAAACACCATATATTTT. It codes for CATPSGGEGSNGNTIYF. Variable domain in full (rest from reference TRBV7-3 and TRBJ1-3): GAGVSQTPSNKVTEKGKYVELRCDPISGHTALYWYRQSLGQGPEFLIYFQGTGAADDSGLPNDRFFAVRPEGSVSTLKIQRTERGDSAVYLCATPSGGEGSNGNTIYFGEGSWLTVV.